Detailed here is one TCR beta chain. The antigen is undetermined. This entry belongs to a study of a mutant IDH1 vaccine in newly diagnosed glioma. This CDR3 is built from 14 residues. The V gene lost 5 bases and the J gene lost 6 bases, with 15 bases spanning the gap. The V gene's germline CDR1 is SGDLS and CDR2 YYNGEE. The assay was immunoSEQ multiplex PCR, and TCRdb's table has in-frame clones only and misses some. The table records tens of thousands of clones, about four fifths of them present only once. Specified time point: week 47, end of study. Doses consisted of 300 ug of mutant IDH1 20-mer peptide each, paired with topical imiquimod.

V is TRBV9 and J is TRBJ2-1; TRBD2 might be the D (5 bases). This specimen consisted of PBMCs, obtained from a glioma patient whose treatment included an IDH1 peptide vaccine. This TCR came from a man aged 25-45 years with glioma. CDR3 loop: CASSSRAGGNEQFF. CDR3 sequence (DNA): TGTGCCAGCAGTTCCCGGGCGGGCGGCAATGAGCAGTTCTTC.